Sequencing of this TCR beta chain was carried out in a study of Ad26.COV2.S vaccination and SARS-CoV-2 variants. General study results and limits: Vaccine recipients showed a spike-specific TCR breadth that was higher than in placebo recipients.

Comments on this clone: Its antigen remains unknown.

Treatment given: 19 received Ad26.COV2.S at low or high dose, single or two shots; 5 received placebo; per-sample allocation not given. The study sampled participants on day 63 after the first vaccine or placebo injection. It was an adult aged 18-55 years in Boston who was the donor. The CDR3 is 13 residues long. With V trimmed by 4 bases and J by 4 bases, 3 bases remained unmatched. CDR1 is MNHEY, CDR2 SVGAGI, per germline. Repertoires were generated with immunoSEQ multiplex PCR, while TCRdb's copy carries only in-frame clones and drops some. The table shows about 460,000 clones, with 70% to 90% occurring only once.

The sample consisted of peripheral blood, taken in a trial of Ad26.COV2.S vaccine versus placebo. This sequence joins TRBV6-5 and TRBJ1-1; 7 bases agree with TRBD1. The sequence came from a person aged 18-65 years who received the Ad26.COV2.S COVID-19 vaccine or a placebo. The CDR3: CASSSQGRTEAFF. As DNA, the CDR3 is TGTGCCAGCAGTTCACAGGGGCGCACTGAAGCTTTCTTT.